This T cell receptor (beta chain) was sequenced in a study of early T cells in non-severe SARS-CoV-2 infection. About the study: Chains stayed unpaired after sequencing of bulk RNA from unsorted whole blood. Findings and caveats of the study: In VDJdb matching, anti-spike CD8 responses were favored while private and CD4 specificities went missing.

The CDR3 spans 16 residues. The V gene lost 4 bases and the J gene lost 3 bases, with 18 bases spanning the gap. Per germline, CDR1 LGHNA and CDR2 YNFKEQ. The sample holds many counts of this clonotype. Its antigen is undetermined. Individual cDNA molecules were tagged with unique molecular identifiers, the study reported. TCRdb analysed the 5' RACE reads with MiXCR anew, one entry per CDR3 protein. The sample has 55,000 to 65,000 distinct CDR3 sequences, about 11% seen once. The rearrangement links TRBV4-2 to TRBJ1-1; tentatively, D is TRBD1 (6 bases). Sample: whole blood. This clonotype was obtained from an adult who was a healthcare worker with PCR-confirmed SARS-CoV-2 infection or an uninfected control (not recorded which). CDR3 DNA sequence: TGTGCCAGCAGCCGGGACGGAATGGACAGCTACACTGAAGCTTTCTTT. Protein: CASSRDGMDSYTEAFF.